This paragraph reports one T cell receptor beta chain. The germline gives CDR1 SQVTM, CDR2 ANQGSEA. Trimming stripped 7 bases from V and 1 base from J, with 13 bases between. This CDR3 is 13 amino acids long. Participants were aged about 18 to 90 years from about two dozen US areas. Cohort allocation depended upon clinical history that participants reported. Each recovered donor of Cohort 3 presented with two negative PCRs, clearance, or symptom resolution. The source of the sample is a study of blood T cell repertoires in COVID-19. Study-level information: COVID-19 samples collected from the United States, Italy and Spain covered acute and convalescent phases.

Assay used: immunoSEQ multiplex PCR; TCRdb lists only in-frame clones, some missing. The profile shows 150,000 or so clones, 88% of them singletons. The receptor was isolated from a woman in her 50s who had recovered from COVID-19. The specimen sequenced was PBMCs or T cells enriched from blood (not recorded which). The rearrangement joins TRBV29-1 to TRBJ1-1, with a possible D match to TRBD1 (6 bases). CDR3 loop: CSALQGSNTEAFF. CDR3 nucleotides: TGCAGCGCATTACAGGGCTCGAACACTGAAGCTTTCTTT.